The T cell receptor beta chain under discussion was sequenced for a study of regulatory T cells in long-lasting Graves disease. Time point given: newly diagnosed GD, antithyroid drugs for less than 3 months. PBMC-extracted RNA yielded the TCR library. This clonotype has at least ten counts. The TCR beta library used iRepertoire HTBI primers with Arm-PCR amplification of CDR3. TCRdb called the multiplex PCR reads again in MiXCR, with one record for every CDR3 protein. The sample gives fewer than 450,000 distinct CDR3 sequences, 14% to 15% of which show up once; approximately 8% is in the top ten. The sample also formed part of further work on T cells in Graves' hyperthyroidism and ophthalmopathy.

This sequence originates from a middle-aged woman with Graves disease. The specimen comprised peripheral blood mononuclear cells (PBMCs), sampled at new diagnosis, from a patient treated with antithyroid drugs.

DNA for the CDR3: TGTGCCAGCAGTCCTAACAGCGGCCAAGAGACCCAGTACTTC. Protein sequence: CASSPNSGQETQYF. The J gene is TRBJ2-5, the V gene TRBV2, with a possible D match to TRBD2 (5 bases). The CDR3 has 14 amino acids. CDR1 is SNHLY and CDR2 is FYNNEI in the germline V gene. Trimming removed 5 bases at V and 1 base at J, with 11 bases between. The full variable domain, rest sourced from reference TRBV2 and TRBJ2-5, is EPEVTQTPSHQVTQMGQEVILRCVPISNHLYFYWYRQILGQKVEFLVSFYNNEISEKSEIFDDQFSVERPDGSNFTLKIRSTKLEDSAMYFCASSPNSGQETQYFGPGTRLLVL.